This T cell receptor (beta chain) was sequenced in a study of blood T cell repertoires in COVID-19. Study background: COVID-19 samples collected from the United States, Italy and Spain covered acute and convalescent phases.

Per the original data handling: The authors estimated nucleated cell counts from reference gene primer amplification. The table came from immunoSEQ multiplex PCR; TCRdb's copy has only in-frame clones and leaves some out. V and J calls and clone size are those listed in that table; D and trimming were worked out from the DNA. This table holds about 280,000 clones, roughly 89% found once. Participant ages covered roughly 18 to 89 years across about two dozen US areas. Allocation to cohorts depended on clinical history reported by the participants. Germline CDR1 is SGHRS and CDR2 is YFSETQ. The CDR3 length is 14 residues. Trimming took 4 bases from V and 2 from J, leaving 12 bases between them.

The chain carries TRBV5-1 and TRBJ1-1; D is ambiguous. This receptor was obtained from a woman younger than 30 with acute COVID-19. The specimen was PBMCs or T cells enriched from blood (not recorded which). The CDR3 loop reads CASSPQAGNTEAFF. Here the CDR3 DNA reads TGCGCCAGCAGCCCTCAGGCCGGAAACACTGAAGCTTTCTTT.